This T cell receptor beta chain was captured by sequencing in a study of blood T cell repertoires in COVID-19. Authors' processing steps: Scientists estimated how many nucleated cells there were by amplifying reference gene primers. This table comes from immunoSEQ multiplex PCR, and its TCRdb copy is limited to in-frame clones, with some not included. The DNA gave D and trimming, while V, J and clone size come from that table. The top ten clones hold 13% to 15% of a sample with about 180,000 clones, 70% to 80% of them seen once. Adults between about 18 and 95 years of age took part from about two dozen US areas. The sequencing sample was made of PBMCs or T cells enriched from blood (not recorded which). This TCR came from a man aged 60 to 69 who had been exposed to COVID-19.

CDR3 sequence (DNA): TGTGCCAGCAGCCAAGAGCTATTCTCCTACGAGCAGTACTTC. Translation gives CASSQELFSYEQYF. This rearrangement joins TRBV3-1 (or the pseudogene TRBV3-2) to TRBJ2-7; no reliable D call. Trimming removed 0 bases from V and 0 bases from J, with 6 bases in between. Germline assignment: CDR1 LGHDT and CDR2 YNNKEL (reference sequence). The CDR3 length is 14 residues.